This T cell receptor beta chain was sequenced in a study of T cells after yellow fever vaccination. Looking at the study overall: Fractions containing few cells were prepared with SMART-Seq v4 Ultra Low Input.

Study outcomes and limitations: Subsequent to the booster, the majority of primary-vaccination clones reappeared (roughly 97% CD4, 85% to 90% CD8).

TCRdb re-called the 5' RACE reads with MiXCR, one entry per CDR3 protein. The data contain 550,000 or so distinct CDR3 sequences, 19% of them singletons. A remark on this clonotype: Its target is not known.

This CDR3 spans 16 amino acids. Germline V CDR1 and CDR2: SQVTM, ANQGSEA. The junction had 15 bases not matched to a gene; V was cut back by 4 bases and J by 7 bases. The sequence came from a man aged 30 to 45 who received the YFV17D yellow fever vaccine. Sequences were derived from PBMCs, sampled 15 days after the yellow fever booster vaccination. The rearrangement uses TRBV29-1 and TRBJ2-5; 10 bases align to TRBD2. The CDR3 loop is CSVAPSGSSITGTQYF. The CDR3 bases are TGCAGCGTTGCCCCTAGCGGGAGCTCCATAACGGGGACCCAGTACTTC.